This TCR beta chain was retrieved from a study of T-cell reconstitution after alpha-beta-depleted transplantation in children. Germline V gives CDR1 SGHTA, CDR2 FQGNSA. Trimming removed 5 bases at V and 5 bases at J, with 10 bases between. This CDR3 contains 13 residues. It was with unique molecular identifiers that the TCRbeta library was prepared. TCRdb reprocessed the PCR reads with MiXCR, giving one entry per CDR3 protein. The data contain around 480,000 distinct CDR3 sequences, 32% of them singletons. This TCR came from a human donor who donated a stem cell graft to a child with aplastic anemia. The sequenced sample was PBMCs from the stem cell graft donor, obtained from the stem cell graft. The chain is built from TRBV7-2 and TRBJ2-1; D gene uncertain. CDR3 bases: TGTGCCAGCAGCCCAGACACGGACAATGAGCAGTTCTTC. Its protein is CASSPDTDNEQFF.